The 22 T cell receptor beta chains presented below share a single source sample, sequenced in a study of cytomegalovirus exposure and HLA in healthy donors. Amplification used 60 Vbeta primers and 13 Jbeta primers. Method: immunoSEQ multiplex PCR; TCRdb's copy keeps in-frame clones and lacks some. The sample holds about 120,000 clones, roughly four fifths seen once. Sequencing was carried out using PBMCs. These receptors were obtained from a woman in her twenties or thirties in good health and CMV-seropositive.

The rearrangement joins TRBV2 to TRBJ1-6, with D uncertain. The germline gives CDR1 SNHLY, CDR2 FYNNEI. This CDR3 has 13 residues. V was clipped by 4 bases and J by 8 bases, with 9 bases between them. The CDR3 DNA reads as TGTGCCAGCAGTGGGAGCATGGATTCACCCCTCCACTTT. Protein: CASSGSMDSPLHF.

The chain is built from TRBV18 and TRBJ1-2, with 8 bases aligning to TRBD1. Germline V gene data show CDR1 as KGHSH and CDR2 as LQKENI. The V gene end was trimmed by 3 bases and the J gene end by 4 bases; junction bases not matched to a gene: 22. The CDR3 length is 20 residues. CDR3 coding DNA: TGTGCCAGCTCACCCCTCGGGGCCGGGACAGGTCAATCCGTGGGCTATGGCTACACCTTC. Translating gives CASSPLGAGTGQSVGYGYTF.

The chain uses TRBV7-2 and TRBJ1-2, with D possibly matching TRBD1 (5 bases). The ends were cut back, 1 base at V and 3 bases at J, with 9 bases in the middle. CDR1 SGHTA and CDR2 FQGNSA come from the germline V gene. CDR3 size: 14 residues. CDR3 residues: CASSLVVGDYGYTF. The CDR3 bases are TGTGCCAGCAGCTTAGTTGTAGGGGACTATGGCTACACCTTC.

CDR3 in amino acids: CASTPRWAANYGYTF. The CDR3 nucleotides read TGTGCCAGTACCCCCCGGTGGGCAGCTAACTATGGCTACACCTTC. The chain uses TRBV19 and TRBJ1-2, with no clear D. V lost 7 bases and J lost 0, with 15 bases in between. The CDR3 sequence is 15 residues long. Germline V gives CDR1 LNHDA, CDR2 SQIVND (reference sequence). Full variable domain (missing parts from reference TRBV19 and TRBJ1-2): DGGITQSPKYLFRKEGQNVTLSCEQNLNHDAMYWYRQDPGQGLRLIYYSQIVNDFQKGDIAEGYSVSREKKESFPLTVTSAQKNPTAFYLCASTPRWAANYGYTFGSGTRLTVV.

The chain has TRBV28 and TRBJ1-5; 11 bases align to TRBD1. Germline CDR1 and CDR2: MDHEN and SYDVKM. J was trimmed by 7 bases and V by 2 bases; bases with no gene match: 4. This CDR3 is built from 15 residues. Here the CDR3 reads CASSLPGTGGQPQHF. In nucleotides, the CDR3 is TGTGCCAGCAGTTTACCTGGGACAGGGGGGCAGCCCCAGCATTTT.

The V and J genes are TRBV7-9 and TRBJ2-5; TRBD1 agrees at 9 bases. J gave up 0 bases and V 1 base, and 3 bases lay outside the gene matches. In germline, CDR1 is SEHNR, CDR2 FQNEAQ (reference sequence). This CDR3 comprises 16 residues. The CDR3 sequence: CASSLVGTGNQETQYF. DNA for the CDR3: TGTGCCAGCAGCTTAGTCGGGACAGGGAACCAAGAGACCCAGTACTTC. The variable domain in full, completed from reference TRBV7-9 and TRBJ2-5, reads DTGVSQNPRHKITKRGQNVTFRCDPISEHNRLYWYRQTLGQGPEFLTYFQNEAQLEKSRLLSDRFSAERPKGSFSTLEIQRTEQGDSAMYLCASSLVGTGNQETQYFGPGTRLLVL.

The chain links TRBV13 to TRBJ2-5; 7 bases fit TRBD1. CDR1 and CDR2 from the germline V gene are PRHDT and FYEKMQ (reference sequence). The length of the CDR3 is 14 residues. Trimming removed 5 bases from V and 5 bases from J; junction bases left unmatched: 8. The CDR3 DNA sequence: TGTGCCAGCAGCCACCTGACAGGGTCCGAGACCCAGTACTTC. Residues: CASSHLTGSETQYF.

This clone was picked up a small number of times. The gene calls are TRBV29-1 and TRBJ1-2; TRBD1 agrees at 7 bases. The J segment lost 12 bases and the V segment lost 2 bases, leaving 15 bases of the junction unmatched. Germline V gene lookup returns CDR1 SQVTM and CDR2 ANQGSEA. There are 14 residues in the CDR3. The DNA of the CDR3 is TGCAGCGTTGAAAGCCGGGACAGTCAAGGCAGTAACACCTTC. Its translation: CSVESRDSQGSNTF.

This clone came up a few times. V and J are TRBV4-2 and TRBJ2-5; D ambiguous. CDR3 length: 15 amino acids. Germline V CDR1 and CDR2: LGHNA, YNFKEQ. Trimming left V 0 bases short and J 5 bases short, with 13 bases between. The CDR3 spells CASSQESSNRETQYF. CDR3 DNA: TGTGCCAGCAGCCAAGAATCCTCAAACCGGGAGACCCAGTACTTC.

This clone was observed a few times. The chain recombines TRBV7-2 with TRBJ2-7, with 8 nucleotides matching TRBD2. This CDR3 contains 15 residues. The germline V gene has CDR1 SGHTA and CDR2 FQGNSA. Losses at the gene ends were 5 bases for V and 5 bases for J; bases not matched to a gene: 11. The CDR3 bases are TGTGCCAGCAGCATAGAAGGGCTAGCGGGCCACGAGCAGTACTTC. Residues: CASSIEGLAGHEQYF.

The chain recombines TRBV23-1 with TRBJ2-3, with D maybe TRBD1 (5 bases). TRBV23-1 belongs to the ORF category, with a function that is uncertain. The CDR3 sequence is 15 residues long. Trimming stripped 8 bases from V and 2 bases from J, with 17 bases between. The CDR3 spells CASVRVIGTTDTQYF. The CDR3 DNA sequence: TGCGCCAGCGTCAGGGTTATCGGCACCACAGATACGCAGTATTTT.

The V gene is TRBV7-2, the J gene TRBJ1-1, with D perhaps matching TRBD1 (5 bases). V dropped 1 base and J dropped 4 bases, with 13 bases sitting between them. The germline CDR1 and CDR2 sequences are SGHTA and FQGNSA. The CDR3 runs to 15 residues. CDR3 region: CASSLVGGKGTEAFF. The CDR3 region has the DNA TGTGCCAGCAGCTTAGTGGGGGGGAAGGGCACTGAAGCTTTCTTT.

This clone was counted a few times. The chain uses TRBV30 and TRBJ1-2, with D perhaps TRBD1 (5 bases). This CDR3 spans 10 amino acids. In germline, CDR1 is GTSNPN, CDR2 SVGIG (reference sequence). V was pared by 6 bases and J by 8 bases, with 10 bases between. This chain's CDR3 is CACSRGGYTF. The CDR3 DNA reads as TGTGCCTGCTCAAGGGGAGGCTACACCTTC.

Only one count was recorded for this clone. The V and J genes are TRBV5-6 and TRBJ2-1, with a tentative D call TRBD1 (6 bases). The germline V gene encodes CDR1 SGHDT and CDR2 YYEEEE. This CDR3 has 16 amino acids. V was shortened by 1 base and J by 2 bases, with 13 bases between the two germline ends. In DNA form, the CDR3 reads TGTGCCAGCAGCTTGAAATGGGGGCCCACCTACAATGAGCAGTTCTTC. It yields the protein CASSLKWGPTYNEQFF.

V gene TRBV6-5 combines with J gene TRBJ1-1; possibly TRBD1 for D (5 bases). Germline CDR1 MNHEY, CDR2 SVGAGI. The length of the CDR3 is 13 residues. Trimming stripped 0 bases from V and 11 bases from J, with 13 bases between. CDR3 sequence reads: CASSYSGGSKAFF. For the CDR3, the DNA is TGTGCCAGCAGTTACTCGGGGGGGTCGAAGGCTTTCTTT.

The gene calls are TRBV10-3 and TRBJ2-5; no firm D call. The V end was cut by 5 bases, the J end by 2 bases, with 6 bases between. The V gene's germline CDR1 is ENHRY and CDR2 SYGVKD. The CDR3 has 12 amino acids. CDR3 coding DNA: TGTGCCATCAGTAGTCAGCAAGAGACCCAGTACTTC. This gives the protein CAISSQQETQYF.

V and J are TRBV29-1 and TRBJ1-1; D is unclear. This CDR3 region has 14 residues. Looked up from germline, CDR1 is SQVTM and CDR2 is ANQGSEA. Trimming stripped 7 bases from V and 3 bases from J, with 18 bases between. The CDR3 sequence is CSARAGLRDTEAFF. CDR3 in DNA: TGCAGCGCCCGAGCCGGCCTCCGGGACACTGAAGCTTTCTTT.

The chain carries TRBV7-9 and TRBJ1-6, with a weak D call TRBD1 (6 bases). Trimming took off 5 bases at V and 5 bases at J, with 10 bases between the two ends. Per germline, CDR1 SEHNR and CDR2 FQNEAQ (reference sequence). This CDR3 spans 14 amino acids. CDR3 sequence (DNA): TGTGCCAGCAGCCTGGACAGCCATAATTCACCCCTCCACTTT. It is translated as CASSLDSHNSPLHF.

The CDR3 DNA is TGTGCCAGCATTAGGGGGCGGGCCACCGGGGAGCTGTTTTTT. It translates to CASIRGRATGELFF. This rearrangement joins TRBV2 to TRBJ2-2, with 7 bases matching TRBD1. Germline lookup yields CDR1 SNHLY and CDR2 FYNNEI. V lost 7 bases to trimming and J lost 4 bases; unmatched junction nucleotides: 6. The CDR3 sequence is 14 residues long.

The rearrangement joins TRBV7-9 to TRBJ1-2, with a possible D match to TRBD1 (6 bases). V dropped 5 bases and J dropped 4 bases, with 17 bases sitting between them. CDR3 size: 15 residues. Per germline, CDR1 SEHNR and CDR2 FQNEAQ (reference sequence). CDR3 amino acids: CASSGNRDSGYGYTF. The CDR3 DNA follows: TGTGCCAGCAGCGGAAACAGGGATTCAGGCTATGGCTACACCTTC.

The V gene is TRBV14, the J gene TRBJ1-1; 7 bases agree with TRBD1. Unmatched junction bases numbered 3, after V lost 4 bases and J lost 4 bases. The CDR3 loop spans 13 amino acids. From germline, CDR1 is SGHDN and CDR2 FVKESK. The CDR3 DNA reads TGTGCCAGCAGCCCAGGGGGTGGCACTGAAGCTTTCTTT. Its translation: CASSPGGGTEAFF.

This clone was observed once. The genes are TRBV7-9 and TRBJ1-4, with 7 bases aligning to TRBD1. CDR1 and CDR2 (germline): SEHNR, FQNEAQ (reference sequence). There are 14 residues in the CDR3. V shed 5 bases and J 7 bases; nucleotides not matched to a gene: 7. The CDR3 reads CASSETGPREKLFF. Here the CDR3 DNA reads TGTGCCAGCAGCGAGACAGGGCCTCGTGAAAAACTGTTTTTT.